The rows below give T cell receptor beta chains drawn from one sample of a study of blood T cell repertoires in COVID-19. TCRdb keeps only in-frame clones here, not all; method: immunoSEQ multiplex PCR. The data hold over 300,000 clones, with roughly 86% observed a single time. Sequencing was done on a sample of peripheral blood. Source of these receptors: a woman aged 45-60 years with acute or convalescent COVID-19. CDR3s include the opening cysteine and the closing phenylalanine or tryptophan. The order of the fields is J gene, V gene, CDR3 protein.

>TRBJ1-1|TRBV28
CASSLAGDTEAFF
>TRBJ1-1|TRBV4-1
CASSQDILNTEAFF
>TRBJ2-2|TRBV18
CASSPQQRAEGELFF
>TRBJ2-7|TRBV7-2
CASSFDRSSYEQYF
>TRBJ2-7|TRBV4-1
CASSQAGQASGVYEQYF
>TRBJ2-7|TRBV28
CASSAMGLPLTYEQYF
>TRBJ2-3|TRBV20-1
CSASLRAGGEDTQYF
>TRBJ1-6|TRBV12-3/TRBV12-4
CASSFSQGVNLHF
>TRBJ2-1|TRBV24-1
CATSEPTSGTRYNEQFF
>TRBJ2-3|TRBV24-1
CATSDWAGGADTQYF
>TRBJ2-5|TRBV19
CASSITTGPTQETQYF
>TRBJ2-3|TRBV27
CASTLGASTDTQYF
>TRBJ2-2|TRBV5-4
CASSLNGLRTGELFF
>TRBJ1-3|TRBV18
CASSPASSGNTIYF
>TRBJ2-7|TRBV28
CASSFERELSYEQYF
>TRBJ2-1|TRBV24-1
CATMVSGSRRQFF
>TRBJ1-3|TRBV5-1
CASSQGAGGNTIYF
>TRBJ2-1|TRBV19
CASRFAGAAEQFF
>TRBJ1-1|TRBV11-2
CASSPQGVPTEAFF
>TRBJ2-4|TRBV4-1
CASSQDAGVENIQYF
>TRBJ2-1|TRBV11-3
CASSRIGLAGHNEQFF
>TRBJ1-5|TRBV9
CASSLGGHSNQPQHF
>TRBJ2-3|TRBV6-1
CASSESGGADTQYF
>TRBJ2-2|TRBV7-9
CASRGTPLAANTGELFF
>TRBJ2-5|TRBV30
CAWSATVEETQYF
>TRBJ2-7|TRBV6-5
CASSYSIAGGVYEQYF
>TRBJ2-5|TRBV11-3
CASSLGRGQETQYF
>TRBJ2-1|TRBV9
CASSPEIQGRTNEQFF
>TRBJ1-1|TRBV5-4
CASSPGLRNTEAFF
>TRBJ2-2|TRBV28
CASSRLAGGRVGELFF
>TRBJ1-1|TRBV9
CASSVRQGAQTEAFF
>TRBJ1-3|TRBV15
CATSRSASGGNTIYF
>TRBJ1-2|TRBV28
CASSFVGASGYTF
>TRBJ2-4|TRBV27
CASSPGWGSGQAESLKNIQYF